The T cell receptor beta chain described here comes from a study of early T cells in non-severe SARS-CoV-2 infection. Looking at the study overall: Investigators sequenced bulk RNA drawn from unsorted whole blood, and chains remained unpaired.

Overall study findings and caveats: Matches to VDJdb favored anti-spike CD8 responses and missed private and CD4 specificities.

Individual cDNA molecules each received unique molecular identifiers attached to them. TCRdb reprocessed the 5' RACE reads with MiXCR, giving one entry per CDR3 protein. The table has around 53,000 distinct CDR3 sequences, more than 10% seen once. This clonotype came up a few times. Its antigen remains unknown. The input for sequencing was whole blood, taken at baseline. This TCR was sampled from an adult who was a healthcare worker with PCR-confirmed SARS-CoV-2 infection or an uninfected control (not recorded which).

In DNA form, the CDR3 reads TGCAGTGCCCAGCGGACTGCCCTGCAGTTCTTC. Its protein product is CSAQRTALQFF. The rearrangement joins TRBV20-1 to TRBJ2-1; D might be TRBD2 (5 bases). The CDR3 has 11 amino acids. Trimming stripped 6 bases from V and 12 bases from J, with 15 bases between. The germline gives CDR1 DFQATT, CDR2 SNEGSKA (reference sequence).